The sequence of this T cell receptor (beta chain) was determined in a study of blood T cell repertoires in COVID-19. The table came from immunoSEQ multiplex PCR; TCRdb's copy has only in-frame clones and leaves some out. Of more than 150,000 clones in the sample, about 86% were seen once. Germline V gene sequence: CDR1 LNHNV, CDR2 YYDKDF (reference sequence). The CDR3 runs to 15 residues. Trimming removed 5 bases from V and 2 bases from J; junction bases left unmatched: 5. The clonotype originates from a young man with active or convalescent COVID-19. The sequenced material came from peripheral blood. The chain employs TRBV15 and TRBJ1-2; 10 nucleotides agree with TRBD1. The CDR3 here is CATSGQGVSNYGYTF. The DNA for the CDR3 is TGTGCCACCAGCGGACAGGGGGTGTCGAACTATGGCTACACCTTC.